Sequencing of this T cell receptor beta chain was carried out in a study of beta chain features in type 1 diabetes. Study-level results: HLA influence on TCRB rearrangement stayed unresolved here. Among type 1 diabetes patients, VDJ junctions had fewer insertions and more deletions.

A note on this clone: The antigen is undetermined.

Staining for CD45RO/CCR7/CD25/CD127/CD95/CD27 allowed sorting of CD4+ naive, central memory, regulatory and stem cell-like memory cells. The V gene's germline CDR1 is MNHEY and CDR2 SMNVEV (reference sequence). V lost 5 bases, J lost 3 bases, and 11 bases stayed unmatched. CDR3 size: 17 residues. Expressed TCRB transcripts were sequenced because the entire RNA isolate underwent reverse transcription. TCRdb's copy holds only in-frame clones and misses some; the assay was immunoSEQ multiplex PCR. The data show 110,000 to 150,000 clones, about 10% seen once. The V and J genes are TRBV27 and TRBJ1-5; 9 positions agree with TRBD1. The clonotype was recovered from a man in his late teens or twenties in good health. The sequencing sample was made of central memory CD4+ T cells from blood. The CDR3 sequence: CASSPGFRTGVNQPQHF. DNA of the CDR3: TGTGCCAGCAGTCCGGGTTTTAGGACAGGGGTCAATCAGCCCCAGCATTTT.